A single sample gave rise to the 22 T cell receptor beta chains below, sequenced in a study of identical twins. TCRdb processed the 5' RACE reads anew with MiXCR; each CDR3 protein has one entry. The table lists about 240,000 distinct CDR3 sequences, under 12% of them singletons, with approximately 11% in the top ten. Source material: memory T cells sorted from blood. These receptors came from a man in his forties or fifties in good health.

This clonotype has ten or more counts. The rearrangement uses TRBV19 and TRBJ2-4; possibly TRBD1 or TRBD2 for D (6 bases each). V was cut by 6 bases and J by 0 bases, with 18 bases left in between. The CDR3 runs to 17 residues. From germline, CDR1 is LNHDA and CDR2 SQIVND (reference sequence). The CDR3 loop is CASRPITGAGAKNIQYF. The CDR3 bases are TGTGCCAGTAGACCCATTACGGGGGCCGGAGCCAAAAACATTCAGTACTTC.

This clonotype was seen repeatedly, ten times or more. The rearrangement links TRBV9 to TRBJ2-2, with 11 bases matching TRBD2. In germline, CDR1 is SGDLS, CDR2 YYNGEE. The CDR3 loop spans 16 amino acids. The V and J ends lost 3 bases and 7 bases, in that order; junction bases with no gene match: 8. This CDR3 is CASSAIAGGPDGELFF. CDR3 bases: TGTGCCAGCAGCGCCATAGCGGGAGGGCCGGACGGGGAGCTGTTTTTT.

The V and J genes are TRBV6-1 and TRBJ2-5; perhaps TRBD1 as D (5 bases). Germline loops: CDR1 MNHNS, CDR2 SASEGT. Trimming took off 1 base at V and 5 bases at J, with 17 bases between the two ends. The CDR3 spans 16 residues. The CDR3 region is CASSEGTRAMGETQYF. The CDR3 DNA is TGTGCCAGCAGTGAAGGGACAAGGGCGATGGGGGAGACCCAGTACTTC.

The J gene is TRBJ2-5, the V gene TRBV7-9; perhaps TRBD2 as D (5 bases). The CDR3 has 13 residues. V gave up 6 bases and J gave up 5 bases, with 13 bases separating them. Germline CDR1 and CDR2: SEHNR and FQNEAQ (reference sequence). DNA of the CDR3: TGTGCCAGCAGAAGTCTCGTAGCGGAGACCCAGTACTTC. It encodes CASRSLVAETQYF.

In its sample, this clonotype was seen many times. The CDR3 sequence: CSGGFDYEQYF. CDR3 in DNA: TGCAGTGGAGGCTTTGACTACGAGCAGTACTTC. The gene calls are TRBV20-1 and TRBJ2-7; no clear D gene. Germline CDR1 reads DFQATT; CDR2 reads SNEGSKA (reference sequence). The CDR3 runs 11 residues. V shed 7 bases and J shed 3 bases, with 10 bases lying between them.

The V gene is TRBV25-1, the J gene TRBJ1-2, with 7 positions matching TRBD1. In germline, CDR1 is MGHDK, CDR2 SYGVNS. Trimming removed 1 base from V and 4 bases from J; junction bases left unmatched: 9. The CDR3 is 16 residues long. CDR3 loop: CASSESSGGFGYGYTF. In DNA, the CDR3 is TGTGCCAGCAGTGAATCATCAGGGGGTTTTGGCTATGGCTACACCTTC.

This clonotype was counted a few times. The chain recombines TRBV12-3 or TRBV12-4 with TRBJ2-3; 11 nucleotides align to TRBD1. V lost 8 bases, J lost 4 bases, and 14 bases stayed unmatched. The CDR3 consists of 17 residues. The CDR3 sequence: CASRPHPGQGAADTQYF. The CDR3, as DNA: TGTGCCAGCCGACCACACCCTGGACAGGGGGCAGCAGATACGCAGTATTTT.

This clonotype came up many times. The CDR3 spells CSVVGDRGETQYF. The CDR3 DNA is TGCAGCGTTGTGGGGGACAGGGGGGAGACCCAGTACTTC. The V and J genes are TRBV29-1 and TRBJ2-5, with TRBD1 matching 11 bases. V shed 4 bases and J 5 bases; nucleotides not matched to a gene: 3. CDR3 size: 13 residues. Germline assignment: CDR1 SQVTM and CDR2 ANQGSEA.

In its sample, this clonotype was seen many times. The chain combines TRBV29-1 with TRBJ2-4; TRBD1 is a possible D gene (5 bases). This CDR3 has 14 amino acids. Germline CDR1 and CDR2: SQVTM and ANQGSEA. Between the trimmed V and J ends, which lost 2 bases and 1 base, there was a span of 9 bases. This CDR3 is CSVEPAGAKNIQYF. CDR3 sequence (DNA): TGCAGCGTTGAACCAGCAGGGGCCAAAAACATTCAGTACTTC.

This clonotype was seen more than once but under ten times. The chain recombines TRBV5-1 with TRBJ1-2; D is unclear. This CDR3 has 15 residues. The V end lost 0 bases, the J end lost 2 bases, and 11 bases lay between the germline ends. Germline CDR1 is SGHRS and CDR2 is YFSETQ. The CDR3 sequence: CASSLELLGNYGYTF. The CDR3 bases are TGCGCCAGCAGCTTGGAGTTGCTGGGGAACTATGGCTACACCTTC. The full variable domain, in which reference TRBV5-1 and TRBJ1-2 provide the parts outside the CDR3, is KAGVTQTPRYLIKTRGQQVTLSCSPISGHRSVSWYQQTPGQGLQFLFEYFSETQRNKGNFPGRFSGRQFSNSRSEMNVSTLELGDSALYLCASSLELLGNYGYTFGSGTRLTVV.

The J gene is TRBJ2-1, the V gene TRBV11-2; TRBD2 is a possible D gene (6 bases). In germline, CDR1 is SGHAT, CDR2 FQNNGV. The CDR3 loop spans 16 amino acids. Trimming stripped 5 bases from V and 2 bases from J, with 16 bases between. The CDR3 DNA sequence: TGTGCCAGCAGCCCCGTGGTTAGCGGACCCTACAATGAGCAGTTCTTC. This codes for CASSPVVSGPYNEQFF.

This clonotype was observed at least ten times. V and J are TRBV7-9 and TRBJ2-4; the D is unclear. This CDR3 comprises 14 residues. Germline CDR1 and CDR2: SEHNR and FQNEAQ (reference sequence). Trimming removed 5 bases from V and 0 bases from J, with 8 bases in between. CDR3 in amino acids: CASSPVVAKNIQYF. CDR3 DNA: TGTGCCAGCAGCCCCGTAGTAGCCAAAAACATTCAGTACTTC.

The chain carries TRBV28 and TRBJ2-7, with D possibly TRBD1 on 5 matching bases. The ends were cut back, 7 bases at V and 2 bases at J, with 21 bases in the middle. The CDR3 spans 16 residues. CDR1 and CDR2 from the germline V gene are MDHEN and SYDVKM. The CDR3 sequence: CASTSNAGWSTYEQYF. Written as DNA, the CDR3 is TGTGCCAGCACATCGAACGCAGGGTGGAGCACCTACGAGCAGTACTTC.

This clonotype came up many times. The CDR3 nucleotides read TGTGCCAGCAGTAAGCCCTCTAGCGCGGGTTCCTACAATGAGCAGTTCTTC. It translates to CASSKPSSAGSYNEQFF. V is TRBV6-2 or TRBV6-3 and J is TRBJ2-1, with a possible D match to TRBD2 (6 bases). The germline V gene encodes CDR1 MNHEY and CDR2 SVGEGT. This CDR3 region has 17 residues. V was pared by 5 bases and J by 1 base, with 18 bases between.

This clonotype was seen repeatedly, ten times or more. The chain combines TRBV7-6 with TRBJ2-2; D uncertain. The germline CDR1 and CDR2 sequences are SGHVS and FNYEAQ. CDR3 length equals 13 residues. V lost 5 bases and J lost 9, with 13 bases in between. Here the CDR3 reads CASSGYRVRELFF. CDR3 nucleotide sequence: TGTGCCAGCAGCGGATACCGGGTCAGGGAGCTGTTTTTT.

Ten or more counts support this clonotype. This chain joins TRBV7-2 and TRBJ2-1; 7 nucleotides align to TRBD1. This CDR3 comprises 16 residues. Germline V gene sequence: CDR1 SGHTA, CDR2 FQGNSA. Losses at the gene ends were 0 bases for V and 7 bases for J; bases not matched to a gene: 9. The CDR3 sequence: CASSLAPTGVGNEQFF. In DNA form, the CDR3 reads TGTGCCAGCAGCTTAGCCCCTACAGGGGTAGGAAATGAGCAGTTCTTC.

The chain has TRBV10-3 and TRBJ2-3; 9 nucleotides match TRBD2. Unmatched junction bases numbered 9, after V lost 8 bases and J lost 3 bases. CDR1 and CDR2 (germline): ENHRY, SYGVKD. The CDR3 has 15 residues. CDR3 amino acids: CAIGGLSGGTDTQYF. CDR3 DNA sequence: TGTGCCATCGGCGGACTAAGCGGGGGGACAGATACGCAGTATTTT.

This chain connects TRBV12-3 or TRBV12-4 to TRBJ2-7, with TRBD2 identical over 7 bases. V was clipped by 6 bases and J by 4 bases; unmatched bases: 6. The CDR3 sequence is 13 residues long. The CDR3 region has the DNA TGTGCCAGCAGCGATGAACTAGCGTACGAGCAGTACTTC. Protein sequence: CASSDELAYEQYF.

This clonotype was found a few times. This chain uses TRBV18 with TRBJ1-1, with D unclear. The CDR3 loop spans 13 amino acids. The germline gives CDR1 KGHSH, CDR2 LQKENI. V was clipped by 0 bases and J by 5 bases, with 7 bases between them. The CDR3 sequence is CASSPPSLTEAFF. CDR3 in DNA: TGTGCCAGCTCACCACCGTCTTTAACTGAAGCTTTCTTT.

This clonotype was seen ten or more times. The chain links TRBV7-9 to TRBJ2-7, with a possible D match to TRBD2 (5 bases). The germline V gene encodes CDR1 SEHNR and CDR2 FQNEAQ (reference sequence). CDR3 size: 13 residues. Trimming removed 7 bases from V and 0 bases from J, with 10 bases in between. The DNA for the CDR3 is TGTGCCAGCAAAGGACGGGACTCCTACGAGCAGTACTTC. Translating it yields CASKGRDSYEQYF.

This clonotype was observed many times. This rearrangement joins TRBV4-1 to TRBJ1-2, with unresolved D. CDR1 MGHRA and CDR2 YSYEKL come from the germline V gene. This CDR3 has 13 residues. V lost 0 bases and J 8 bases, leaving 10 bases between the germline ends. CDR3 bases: TGCGCCAGCAGCCAAGAGGTACTGGGAGGCTACACCTTC. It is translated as CASSQEVLGGYTF.

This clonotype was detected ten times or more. The CDR3 DNA reads TGTGCCAGCAATCAGGGGACTAACTATGGCTACACCTTC. This sequence encodes CASNQGTNYGYTF. The chain links TRBV25-1 to TRBJ1-2; D perhaps matches TRBD1 (6 bases). Germline V CDR1 and CDR2: MGHDK, SYGVNS. The CDR3 length is 13 residues. V was trimmed by 7 bases and J by 0 bases, leaving 9 bases between them.